Following are 11 T cell receptor beta chains from one sample sequenced in a study of T cells after yellow fever vaccination. TCRdb called the 5' RACE reads again in MiXCR, with one record for every CDR3 protein. The table includes roughly 180,000 distinct CDR3 sequences, approximately 6.2% detected once. Source: CD4+ T cells sorted from PBMCs, taken on the day of the first yellow fever vaccination. The receptor set was obtained from a man younger than 35 who received the YFV17D yellow fever vaccine.

This clonotype has a handful of counts. The J gene is TRBJ2-1, the V gene TRBV3-1, with D unresolved. CDR1 and CDR2 (germline): LGHDT, YNNKEL (reference sequence). The ends were cut back, 1 base at V and 8 bases at J, with 15 bases in the middle. The CDR3 runs 15 residues. The CDR3 region has the DNA TGTGCCAGCAGCCAAGCTGGCAGATTATTCGATGAGCAGTTCTTC. Translated: CASSQAGRLFDEQFF.

This clonotype was observed at least ten times. The chain combines TRBV11-2 with TRBJ2-3, with a possible D match to TRBD2 (6 bases). This CDR3 is 15 amino acids long. Deletions cut 5 bases from V and 6 bases from J, with 18 bases between. Germline V lookup: CDR1 SGHAT, CDR2 FQNNGV. CDR3 sequence reads: CASSPDAGWLDTQYF. In nucleotides, the CDR3 is TGTGCCAGCAGCCCGGACGCGGGGTGGTTGGATACGCAGTATTTT.

This clonotype was counted between two and nine times. The chain joins TRBV12-5 to TRBJ2-3; D gene uncertain. This CDR3 has 15 amino acids. Germline CDR1 reads LGHNT; CDR2 reads FRNRAP. V lost 3 bases and J lost 2, with 12 bases in between. CDR3 DNA sequence: TGTGCTAGTGGTTTTGGCCAGCGCCCCACAGATACGCAGTATTTT. It specifies CASGFGQRPTDTQYF. Full variable domain (outside the CDR3, taken from reference TRBV12-5 and TRBJ2-3): DARVTQTPRHKVTEMGQEVTMRCQPILGHNTVFWYRQTMMQGLELLAYFRNRAPLDDSGMPKDRFSAEMPDATLATLKIQPSEPRDSAVYFCASGFGQRPTDTQYFGPGTRLTVL.

In regard to this clonotype: Just one base apart from a much larger clone, this may be a read error. Here the CDR3 reads CASSLAGMAGEQYF. Here the CDR3 DNA reads TGTGCCAGCAGCCTGGCAGGGATGGCGGGGGAGCAGTACTTC. The J gene is TRBJ2-7, the V gene TRBV7-8, with D possibly being TRBD2 (6 bases). The CDR3 extends over 14 amino acids. Per germline, CDR1 SGHVS and CDR2 FQNEAQ. V was shortened by 5 bases and J by 7 bases, with 18 bases between the two germline ends. The whole variable domain, remainder taken from reference TRBV7-8 and TRBJ2-7, is GAGVSQSPRYKVAKRGQDVALRCDPISGHVSLFWYQQALGQGPEFLTYFQNEAQLDKSGLPSDRFFAERPEGSVSTLKIQRTQQEDSAVYLCASSLAGMAGEQYFGPGTRLTVT.

This clonotype was seen ten or more times. The V call is TRBV7-3, the J call TRBJ2-7; D remains ambiguous. Trimming left V 1 base short and J 4 bases short, with 14 bases between. The CDR3 extends over 15 amino acids. Germline V gene lookup returns CDR1 SGHTA and CDR2 FQGTGA. The CDR3 DNA sequence: TGTGCCAGCAGCTTAAGTGGTTACTGGGATTACGAGCAGTACTTC. Translation gives CASSLSGYWDYEQYF.

The chain has TRBV7-8 and TRBJ1-1, with 7 bases matching TRBD1. With V trimmed by 5 bases and J by 3 bases, 9 bases remained unmatched. In germline, CDR1 is SGHVS, CDR2 FQNEAQ. CDR3 length equals 15 residues. Here the CDR3 DNA reads TGTGCCAGCAGCAACCGCAGGGGGAGGGACACTGAAGCTTTCTTT. This translates into CASSNRRGRDTEAFF.

This clonotype has ten or more counts. The chain couples TRBV2 to TRBJ2-7; tentatively, D is TRBD1 (5 bases). Per germline, CDR1 SNHLY and CDR2 FYNNEI. Trimming cost V 4 bases and J 4 bases, with 23 bases left between them. The CDR3 contains 17 residues. CDR3 in amino acids: CASSAGTWGQGAYEQYV. The CDR3 DNA follows: TGTGCCAGCAGTGCAGGCACTTGGGGTCAAGGGGCGTACGAGCAGTACGTC.

This rearrangement joins TRBV19 to TRBJ1-1, with TRBD1 matching 9 bases. Germline CDR1 reads LNHDA; CDR2 reads SQIVND (reference sequence). V was clipped by 8 bases and J by 1 base; unmatched bases: 11. This CDR3 has 16 amino acids. The CDR3 DNA reads TGTGCCAGTCGAATACAGGGGGCATCACGGAACACTGAAGCTTTCTTT. It specifies CASRIQGASRNTEAFF.

The chain has TRBV6-2 or TRBV6-3 and TRBJ1-5; 10 positions agree with TRBD1. Germline V gives CDR1 MNHEY, CDR2 SVGEGT. The CDR3 covers 16 residues. J lost 7 bases, V lost 2 bases, and 8 bases had no gene match. CDR3 DNA sequence: TGTGCCAGCAGTTACCCGGACAGGGGGAGCGGGCAGCCCCAGCATTTT. This gives the protein CASSYPDRGSGQPQHF.

This clonotype was seen more than once but under ten times. This chain uses TRBV11-2 with TRBJ1-1; a possible D gene is TRBD1 (6 bases). V gave up 3 bases and J gave up 1 base, with 12 bases separating them. Per germline, CDR1 SGHAT and CDR2 FQNNGV. The CDR3 consists of 15 residues. CDR3 coding DNA: TGTGCCAGCAGCTTTGGGCAGACAGGGAACACTGAAGCTTTCTTT. It yields the protein CASSFGQTGNTEAFF. The full variable domain, its missing parts supplied by reference TRBV11-2 and TRBJ1-1, is EAGVAQSPRYKIIEKRQSVAFWCNPISGHATLYWYQQILGQGPKLLIQFQNNGVVDDSQLPKDRFSAERLKGVDSTLKIQPAKLEDSAVYLCASSFGQTGNTEAFFGQGTRLTVV.

There are many counts of this clonotype. This rearrangement joins TRBV7-3 to TRBJ2-7; no clear D. The length of the CDR3 is 15 residues. V was trimmed by 1 base and J by 3 bases, leaving 13 bases between them. Germline V lookup: CDR1 SGHTA, CDR2 FQGTGA. The CDR3 sequence is CASSLNPAHYYEQYF. CDR3 nucleotides: TGTGCCAGCAGCTTAAACCCAGCCCACTACTACGAGCAGTACTTC.